This T cell receptor (beta chain) was profiled in a study of tissue T cells after allogeneic stem cell transplantation. The CDR3 loop spans 17 amino acids. V gave up 4 bases and J gave up 6 bases; unmatched junction bases: 15. Germline CDR1 is SGHRS and CDR2 is YFSETQ. This clone has only a few counts. Repertoires were generated with immunoSEQ multiplex PCR, while TCRdb's copy carries only in-frame clones and drops some. The sample has roughly 9,000 clones, 60% to 70% seen once; the top ten hold around 26%. This chain links TRBV5-1 with TRBJ1-4; TRBD1 matches at 7 bases. The material was tissue from the stomach, obtained at autopsy. The sequence was obtained from a male donor aged 60 or over with lung cancer. The CDR3 sequence is CASSPGVRGLLYEKLFF. The CDR3, as DNA: TGCGCCAGCAGCCCCGGAGTCAGGGGGTTGTTGTATGAAAAACTGTTTTTT.